This T cell receptor (beta chain) came from a study of blood T cell repertoires in COVID-19. The assay was immunoSEQ multiplex PCR, and TCRdb's table has in-frame clones only and misses some. Found here are over 30,000 clones, over 75% of them singletons; the top ten hold approximately 30%. The sample consisted of peripheral blood. The TCR comes from an elderly man with active or convalescent COVID-19.

CDR3 nucleotides: TGTGCCAGCAGCGAAGAATGCCGGGACAAAGCCTACGAGCAGTACTTC. Amino acids: CASSEECRDKAYEQYF. The chain carries TRBV7-3 and TRBJ2-7, with D possibly matching TRBD1 (6 bases). The CDR3 loop spans 16 amino acids. CDR1 SGHTA and CDR2 FQGTGA come from the germline V gene. Trimming took off 5 bases at V and 2 bases at J, with 19 bases between the two ends.